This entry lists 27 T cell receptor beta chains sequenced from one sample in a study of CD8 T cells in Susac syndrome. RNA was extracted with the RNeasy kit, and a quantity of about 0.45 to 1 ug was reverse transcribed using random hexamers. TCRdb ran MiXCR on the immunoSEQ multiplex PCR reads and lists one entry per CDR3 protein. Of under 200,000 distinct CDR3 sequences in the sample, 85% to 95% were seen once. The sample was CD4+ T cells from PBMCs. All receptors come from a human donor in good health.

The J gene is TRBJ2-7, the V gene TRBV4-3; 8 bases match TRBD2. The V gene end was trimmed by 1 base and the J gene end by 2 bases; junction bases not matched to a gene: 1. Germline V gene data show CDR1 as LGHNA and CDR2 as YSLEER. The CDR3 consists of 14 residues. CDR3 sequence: CASSQVAGPYEQYF. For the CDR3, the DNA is TGCGCCAGCAGCCAAGTAGCGGGGCCCTACGAGCAGTACTTC.

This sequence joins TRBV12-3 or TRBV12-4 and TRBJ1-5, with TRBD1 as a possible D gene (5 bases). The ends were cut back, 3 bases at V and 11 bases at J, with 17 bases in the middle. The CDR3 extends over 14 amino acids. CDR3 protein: CASSFTGGSKAQHF. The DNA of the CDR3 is TGTGCCAGCAGTTTCACAGGAGGGAGTAAGGCCCAGCATTTT.

The CDR3 protein is CASSFTATTSYGYTF. CDR3 bases: TGTGCCAGCAGCTTCACAGCAACGACGTCCTATGGCTACACCTTC. This chain links TRBV7-2 with TRBJ1-2; D unclear. The germline V and J ends were trimmed by 3 bases and 4 bases, with 15 bases remaining between them. This CDR3 comprises 15 residues. CDR1 is SGHTA, CDR2 FQGNSA, per germline.

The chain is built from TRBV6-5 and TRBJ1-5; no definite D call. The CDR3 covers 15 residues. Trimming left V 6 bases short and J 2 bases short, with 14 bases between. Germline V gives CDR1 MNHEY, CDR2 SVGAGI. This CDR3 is CASSKGFGGNQPQHF. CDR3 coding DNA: TGTGCCAGCAGCAAAGGGTTTGGGGGCAATCAGCCCCAGCATTTT.

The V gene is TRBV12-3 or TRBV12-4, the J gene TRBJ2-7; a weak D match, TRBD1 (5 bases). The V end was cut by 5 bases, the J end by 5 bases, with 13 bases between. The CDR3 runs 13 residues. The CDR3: CASSGPGRDEQYF. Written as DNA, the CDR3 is TGTGCCAGCAGTGGGCCAGGGCGCGACGAGCAGTACTTC.

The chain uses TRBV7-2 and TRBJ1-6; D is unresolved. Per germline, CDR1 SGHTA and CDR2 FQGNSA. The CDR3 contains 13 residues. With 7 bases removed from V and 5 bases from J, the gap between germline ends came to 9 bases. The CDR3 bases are TGTGCCAGCAAGGGTCCTAATAATTCACCCCTCCACTTT. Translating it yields CASKGPNNSPLHF.

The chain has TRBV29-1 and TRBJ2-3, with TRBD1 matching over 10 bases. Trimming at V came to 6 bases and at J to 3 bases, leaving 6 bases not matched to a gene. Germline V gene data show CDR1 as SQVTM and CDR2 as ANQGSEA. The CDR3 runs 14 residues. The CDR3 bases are TGCAGCGTCCCGACAGGGGGCATGACAGATACGCAGTATTTT. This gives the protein CSVPTGGMTDTQYF.

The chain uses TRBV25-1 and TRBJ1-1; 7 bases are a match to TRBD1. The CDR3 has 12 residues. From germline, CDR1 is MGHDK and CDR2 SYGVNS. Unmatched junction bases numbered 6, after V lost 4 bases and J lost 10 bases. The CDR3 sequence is CASSARDSLAFF. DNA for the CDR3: TGTGCCAGCAGTGCCCGGGACAGCCTAGCTTTCTTT.

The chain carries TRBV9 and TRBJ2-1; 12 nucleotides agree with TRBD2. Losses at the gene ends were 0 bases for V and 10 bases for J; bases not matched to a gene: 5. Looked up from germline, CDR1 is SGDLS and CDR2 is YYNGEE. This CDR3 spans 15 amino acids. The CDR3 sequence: CASSVGTSGEGEQFF. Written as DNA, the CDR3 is TGTGCCAGCAGCGTAGGGACTAGCGGGGAGGGGGAGCAGTTCTTC. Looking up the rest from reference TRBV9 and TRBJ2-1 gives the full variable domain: DSGVTQTPKHLITATGQRVTLRCSPRSGDLSVYWYQQSLDQGLQFLIQYYNGEERAKGNILERFSAQQFPDLHSELNLSSLELGDSALYFCASSVGTSGEGEQFFGPGTRLTVL.

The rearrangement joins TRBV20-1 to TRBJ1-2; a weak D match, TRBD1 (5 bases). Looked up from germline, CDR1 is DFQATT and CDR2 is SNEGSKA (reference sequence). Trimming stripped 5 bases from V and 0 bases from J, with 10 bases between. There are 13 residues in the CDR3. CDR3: CSAPDRANYGYTF. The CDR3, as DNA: TGCAGTGCTCCCGACAGAGCTAACTATGGCTACACCTTC.

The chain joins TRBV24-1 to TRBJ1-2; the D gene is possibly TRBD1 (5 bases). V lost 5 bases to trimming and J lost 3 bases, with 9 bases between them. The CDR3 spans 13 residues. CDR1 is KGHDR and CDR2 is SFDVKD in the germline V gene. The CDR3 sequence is CATSVGADYGYTF. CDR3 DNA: TGTGCCACCAGTGTTGGGGCCGACTATGGCTACACCTTC.

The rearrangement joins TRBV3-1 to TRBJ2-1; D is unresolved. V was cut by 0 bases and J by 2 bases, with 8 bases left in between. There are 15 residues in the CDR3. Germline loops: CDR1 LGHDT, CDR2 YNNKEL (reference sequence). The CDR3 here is CASSQEGFPYNEQFF. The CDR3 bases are TGTGCCAGCAGCCAAGAAGGGTTTCCCTACAATGAGCAGTTCTTC.

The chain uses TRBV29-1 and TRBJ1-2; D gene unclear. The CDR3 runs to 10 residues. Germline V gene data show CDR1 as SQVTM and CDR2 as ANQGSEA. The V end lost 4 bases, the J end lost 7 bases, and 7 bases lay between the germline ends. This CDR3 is CSVGTFGYTF. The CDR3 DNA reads TGCAGCGTTGGGACCTTTGGCTACACCTTC.

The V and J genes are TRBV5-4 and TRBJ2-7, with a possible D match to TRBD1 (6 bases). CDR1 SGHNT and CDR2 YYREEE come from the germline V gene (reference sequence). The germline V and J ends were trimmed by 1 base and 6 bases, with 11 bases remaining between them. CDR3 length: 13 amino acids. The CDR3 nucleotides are TGTGCCAGCAGCTTGCTGGGGGCAGGCGAGCAGTACGTC. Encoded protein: CASSLLGAGEQYV.

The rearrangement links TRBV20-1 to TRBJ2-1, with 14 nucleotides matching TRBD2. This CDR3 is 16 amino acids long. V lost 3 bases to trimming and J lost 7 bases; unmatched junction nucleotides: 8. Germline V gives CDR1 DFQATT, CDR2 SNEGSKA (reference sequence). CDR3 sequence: CSASLHGTSGSNEQFF. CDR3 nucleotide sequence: TGCAGTGCTAGCCTTCACGGGACTAGCGGGAGTAATGAGCAGTTCTTC.

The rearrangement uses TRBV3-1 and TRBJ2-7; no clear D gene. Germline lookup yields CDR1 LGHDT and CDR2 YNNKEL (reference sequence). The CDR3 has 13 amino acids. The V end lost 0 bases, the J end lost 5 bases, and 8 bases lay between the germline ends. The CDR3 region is CASSQDIRDEQYV. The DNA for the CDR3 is TGTGCCAGCAGCCAAGATATAAGGGACGAGCAGTACGTC.

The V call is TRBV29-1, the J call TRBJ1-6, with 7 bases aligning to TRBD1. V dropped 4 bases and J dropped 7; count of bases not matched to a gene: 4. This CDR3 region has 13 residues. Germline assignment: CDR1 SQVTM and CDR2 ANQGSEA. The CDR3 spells CSVGSQGNSPLHF. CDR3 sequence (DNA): TGCAGCGTTGGATCACAGGGGAATTCACCCCTCCACTTT. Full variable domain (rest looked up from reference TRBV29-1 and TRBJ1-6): SAVISQKPSRDICQRGTSLTIQCQVDSQVTMMFWYRQQPGQSLTLIATANQGSEATYESGFVIDKFPISRPNLTFSTLTVSNMSPEDSSIYLCSVGSQGNSPLHFGNGTRLTVT.

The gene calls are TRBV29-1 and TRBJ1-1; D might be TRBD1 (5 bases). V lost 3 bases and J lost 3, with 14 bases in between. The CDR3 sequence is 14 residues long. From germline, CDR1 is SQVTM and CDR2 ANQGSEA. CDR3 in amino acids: CSVDTRRGDTEAFF. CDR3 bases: TGCAGCGTTGACACCAGACGAGGGGACACTGAAGCTTTCTTT.

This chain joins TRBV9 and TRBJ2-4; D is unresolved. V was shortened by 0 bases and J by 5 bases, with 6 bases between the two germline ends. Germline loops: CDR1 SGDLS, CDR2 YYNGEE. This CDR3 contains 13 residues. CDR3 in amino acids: CASSVGVENIQYF. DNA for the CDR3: TGTGCCAGCAGCGTAGGAGTGGAAAACATTCAGTACTTC.

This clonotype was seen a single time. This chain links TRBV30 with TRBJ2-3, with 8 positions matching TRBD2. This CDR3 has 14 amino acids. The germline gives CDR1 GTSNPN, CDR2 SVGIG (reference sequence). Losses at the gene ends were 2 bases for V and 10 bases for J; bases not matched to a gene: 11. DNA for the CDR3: TGTGCCTGGAGTTCCGGGACTAGGGGCTTGGCGCAGTATTTT. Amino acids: CAWSSGTRGLAQYF.

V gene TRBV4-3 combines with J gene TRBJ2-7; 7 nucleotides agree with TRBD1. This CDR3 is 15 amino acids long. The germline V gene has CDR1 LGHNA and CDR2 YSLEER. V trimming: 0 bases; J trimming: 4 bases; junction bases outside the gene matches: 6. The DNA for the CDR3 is TGCGCCAGCAGCCAAGATATCGGGACAGATTACGAGCAGTACTTC. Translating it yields CASSQDIGTDYEQYF.

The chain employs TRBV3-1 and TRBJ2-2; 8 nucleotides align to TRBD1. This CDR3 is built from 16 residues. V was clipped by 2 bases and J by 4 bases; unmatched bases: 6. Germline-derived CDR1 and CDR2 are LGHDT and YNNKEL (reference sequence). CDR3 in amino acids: CASSQLGQGGTGELFF. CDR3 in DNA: TGTGCCAGCAGCCAACTAGGACAGGGAGGCACCGGGGAGCTGTTTTTT.

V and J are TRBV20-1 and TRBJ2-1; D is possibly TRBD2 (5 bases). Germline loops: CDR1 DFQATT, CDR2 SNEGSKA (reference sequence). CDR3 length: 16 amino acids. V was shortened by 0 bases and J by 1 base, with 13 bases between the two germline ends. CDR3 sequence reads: CSARDRGGYSYNEQFF. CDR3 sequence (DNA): TGCAGTGCTAGAGATCGAGGCGGGTATTCCTACAATGAGCAGTTCTTC.

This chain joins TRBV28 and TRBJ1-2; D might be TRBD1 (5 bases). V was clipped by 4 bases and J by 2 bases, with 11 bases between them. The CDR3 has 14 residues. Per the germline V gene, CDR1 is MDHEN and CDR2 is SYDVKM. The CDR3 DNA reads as TGTGCCAGCAGTTCGTCGGACACGAACTATGGCTACACCTTC. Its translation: CASSSSDTNYGYTF.

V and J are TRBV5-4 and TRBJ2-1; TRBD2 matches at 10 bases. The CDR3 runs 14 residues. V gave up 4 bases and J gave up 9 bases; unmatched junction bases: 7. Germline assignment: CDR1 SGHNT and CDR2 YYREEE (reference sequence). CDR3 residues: CASSRAGGSFEQFF. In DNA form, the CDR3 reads TGTGCCAGCAGCCGAGCGGGAGGGTCTTTTGAGCAGTTCTTC. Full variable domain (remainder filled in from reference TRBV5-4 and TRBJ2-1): ETGVTQSPTHLIKTRGQQVTLRCSSQSGHNTVSWYQQALGQGPQFIFQYYREEENGRGNFPPRFSGLQFPNYSSELNVNALELDDSALYLCASSRAGGSFEQFFGPGTRLTVL.

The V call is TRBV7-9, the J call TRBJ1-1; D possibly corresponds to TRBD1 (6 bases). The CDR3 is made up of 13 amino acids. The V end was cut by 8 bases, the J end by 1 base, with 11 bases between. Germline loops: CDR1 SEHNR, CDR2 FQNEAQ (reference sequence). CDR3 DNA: TGTGCCAGCGCCGCGGGACAGAACACTGAAGCTTTCTTT. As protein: CASAAGQNTEAFF.

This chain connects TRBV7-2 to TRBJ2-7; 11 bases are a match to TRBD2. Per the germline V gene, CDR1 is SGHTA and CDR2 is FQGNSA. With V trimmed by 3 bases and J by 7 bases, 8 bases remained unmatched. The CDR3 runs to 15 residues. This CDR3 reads CASSLAPSGGMEQYF. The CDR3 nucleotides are TGTGCCAGCAGCTTGGCCCCTAGCGGGGGGATGGAGCAGTACTTC.